This TCR beta chain was documented in a study of T cell clonotyping in hematopoietic cell transplantation. Whole-study context: Recipient samples before transplant were obtained post-cytoreduction.

Libraries were prepared by immunoSEQ multiplex PCR; TCRdb keeps only in-frame clonotypes and omits some of them. The sample comprises over 25,000 clones, about three quarters of which are singletons, and approximately 6.6% rests with the top ten. Study-level findings and limits: After transplant, recipient diversity fell while pathologically expanded clonotypes grew through day 180. Cells were unsorted, so CD4 and CD8 contributions were not separated.

Sample time point: recipient sample about 28 days before transplant, after cytoreduction. This clone has a single count. Its antigen is undetermined. The clonotype originates from a woman aged 30 to 39 with chronic myeloid leukemia. Some clones in this sample may be carry-over from other donors' samples. The sample was peripheral blood mononuclear cells, taken before stem cell transplant.

CDR3 amino acids: CASMGTGLGQTQYF. CDR3 coding DNA: TGTGCCAGTATGGGGACAGGGTTAGGACAGACCCAGTACTTC. This chain connects TRBV19 to TRBJ2-5; 9 nucleotides align to TRBD1. Germline trimming cut 7 bases from V and 6 bases from J; bases unmatched to any gene: 9. This CDR3 spans 14 amino acids. Germline V gene lookup returns CDR1 LNHDA and CDR2 SQIVND (reference sequence).